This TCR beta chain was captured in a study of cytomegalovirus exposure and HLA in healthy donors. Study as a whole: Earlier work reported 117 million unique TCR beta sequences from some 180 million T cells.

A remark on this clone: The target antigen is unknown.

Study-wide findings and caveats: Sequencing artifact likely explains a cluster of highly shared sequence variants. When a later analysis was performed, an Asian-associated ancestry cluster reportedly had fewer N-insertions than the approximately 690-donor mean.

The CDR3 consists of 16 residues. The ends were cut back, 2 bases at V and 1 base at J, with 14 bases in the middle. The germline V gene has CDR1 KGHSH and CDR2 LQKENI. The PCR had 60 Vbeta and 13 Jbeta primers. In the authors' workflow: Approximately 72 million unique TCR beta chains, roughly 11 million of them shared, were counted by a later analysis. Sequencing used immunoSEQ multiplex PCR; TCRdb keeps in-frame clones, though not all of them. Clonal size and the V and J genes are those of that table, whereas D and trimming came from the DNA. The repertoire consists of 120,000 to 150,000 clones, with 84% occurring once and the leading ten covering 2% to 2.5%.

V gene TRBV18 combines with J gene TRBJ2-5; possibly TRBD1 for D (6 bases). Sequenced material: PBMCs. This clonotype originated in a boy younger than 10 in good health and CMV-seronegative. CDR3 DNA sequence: TGTGCCAGCTCACCATTCTCTCTGACAGGCCAAGAGACCCAGTACTTC. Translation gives CASSPFSLTGQETQYF.